The 30 T cell receptor beta chains listed next were all sequenced from one sample in a study of cytomegalovirus exposure and HLA in healthy donors (dated by TCRdb to about 2017). Library preparation used the immunoSEQ multiplex PCR assay. For the multiplex PCR, a mixture combining 60 forward primers for TCR Vbeta segments and 13 reverse primers for TCR Jbeta segments was used. TCRdb obtained this table from immuneACCESS and retained in-frame rearrangements with V and J assigned. These tables miss some clones; where compared with another copy, unresolved V genes account for less than half of the shortfall, and the remainder is unexplained. The sample records under 150,000 clones, 80% of which are singletons. The ten largest account for around 5% of the sample. The sequenced sample consisted of PBMCs. These TCRs come from a male donor in good health and CMV-seronegative.

The chain employs TRBV6-4 and TRBJ2-2, with a weak D call TRBD1 (6 bases). V lost 3 bases to trimming and J lost 7 bases, with 12 bases between them. This CDR3 spans 14 amino acids. Germline CDR1 reads MRHNA; CDR2 reads SNTAGT. CDR3 residues: CASSDQGPSGELFF. DNA for the CDR3: TGTGCCAGCAGTGATCAGGGGCCCAGCGGGGAGCTGTTTTTT.

For this clone: Additional DNA sequences in this sample encode the identical CDR3. This chain uses TRBV20-1 with TRBJ1-1; D remains unclear. In germline, CDR1 is DFQATT, CDR2 SNEGSKA (reference sequence). The CDR3 sequence is 11 residues long. V shed 2 bases and J shed 5 bases, with 6 bases lying between them. CDR3 nucleotide sequence: TGCAGTGCTAGACCCGGTACTGAAGCTTTCTTT. The encoded protein is CSARPGTEAFF.

This clone was seen a single time. This chain links TRBV4-2 with TRBJ2-7; D uncertain. CDR3 length: 13 residues. Trimming removed 0 bases at V and 2 bases at J, with 5 bases between. The germline gives CDR1 LGHNA, CDR2 YNFKEQ. As DNA, the CDR3 is TGTGCCAGCAGCCAAGATACAGCCTACGAGCAGTACTTC. It translates to CASSQDTAYEQYF.

V gene TRBV30 combines with J gene TRBJ1-2, with D unresolved. The germline gives CDR1 GTSNPN, CDR2 SVGIG (reference sequence). This CDR3 spans 10 amino acids. Trimming removed 3 bases at V and 6 bases at J, with 5 bases between. CDR3 nucleotides: TGTGCCTGGAGCGGGGATGGCTACACCTTC. Translated, it gives CAWSGDGYTF. The whole variable domain, remainder taken from reference TRBV30 and TRBJ1-2, is SQTIHQWPATLVQPVGSPLSLECTVEGTSNPNLYWYRQAAGRGLQLLFYSVGIGQISSEVPQNLSASRPQDRQFILSSKKLLLSDSGFYLCAWSGDGYTFGSGTRLTVV.

In its sample, this clone was seen a few times. The V call is TRBV6-1, the J call TRBJ1-2; 7 nucleotides line up with TRBD1. The CDR3 loop spans 14 amino acids. The V segment lost 3 bases and the J segment 7 bases; nucleotides outside the gene matches: 8. Germline CDR1 MNHNS, CDR2 SASEGT. CDR3: CASSDLGGGRGYTF. The CDR3 nucleotides read TGTGCCAGCAGTGATTTAGGGGGCGGACGTGGCTACACCTTC.

This clone has only one observation. The gene calls are TRBV7-6 and TRBJ2-7; 9 nucleotides match TRBD2. This CDR3 has 15 amino acids. Unmatched junction bases numbered 3, after V lost 1 base and J lost 2 bases. Germline CDR1 SGHVS, CDR2 FNYEAQ. CDR3 residues: CASSLEAGGTYEQYF. The DNA for the CDR3 is TGTGCCAGCAGCTTAGAGGCGGGGGGGACCTACGAGCAGTACTTC.

This chain links TRBV7-2 with TRBJ1-2; tentatively, D is TRBD1 (5 bases). The germline CDR1 and CDR2 sequences are SGHTA and FQGNSA. V lost 5 bases and J lost 6, with 13 bases in between. The CDR3 spans 13 residues. DNA of the CDR3: TGTGCCAGCAGCCCCTTGTGGGGCGATGGCTACACCTTC. Residues: CASSPLWGDGYTF.

The chain employs TRBV18 and TRBJ2-5; 8 positions agree with TRBD1. The DNA matches TRBJ2-7 better at its end, which makes the J call doubtful. The CDR3 length is 14 residues. In germline, CDR1 is KGHSH, CDR2 LQKENI. CDR3 in amino acids: CASSQDRGSYEQYF. In DNA form, the CDR3 reads TGTGCCAGCTCACAAGACAGGGGTTCCTACGAGCAGTACTTC.

V is TRBV2 and J is TRBJ2-7; 7 bases match TRBD2. After removal of 6 bases from V and 6 bases from J, the junction contained 11 bases not matched to a gene. CDR1 and CDR2 (germline): SNHLY, FYNNEI. The length of the CDR3 is 14 residues. The CDR3 DNA reads as TGTGCCAGCAGGGGGGGGAGGGGTGAGAGCGAGCAGTACTTC. Protein: CASRGGRGESEQYF.

In DNA form, the CDR3 reads TGTGCCAGCAGCCTCGCCCTTGACAGGAGTTATGGCTACACCTTC. Amino acids: CASSLALDRSYGYTF. V gene TRBV9 combines with J gene TRBJ1-2; a possible D gene is TRBD1 (6 bases). The CDR3 is made up of 15 amino acids. V lost 4 bases and J lost 5, with 18 bases in between. Germline CDR1 reads SGDLS; CDR2 reads YYNGEE.

CDR3 bases: TGTGCCTGGAGTAGAGGGATGGTCTCCTACGAGCAGTACTTC. Encoded protein: CAWSRGMVSYEQYF. The chain couples TRBV30 to TRBJ2-7; D may be TRBD2 (5 bases). This CDR3 is built from 14 residues. The V gene lost 2 bases and the J gene lost 0 bases, with 11 bases spanning the gap. The germline V gene encodes CDR1 GTSNPN and CDR2 SVGIG (reference sequence).

This chain uses TRBV5-1 with TRBJ2-5; 10 bases are shared with TRBD2. The CDR3 totals 14 residues. The germline V gene encodes CDR1 SGHRS and CDR2 YFSETQ. Trimming at V came to 7 bases and at J to 0 bases, leaving 3 bases not matched to a gene. The CDR3 DNA follows: TGCGCCAGCGCCGGACTAGCGGACCAAGAGACCCAGTACTTC. It yields the protein CASAGLADQETQYF.

V is TRBV28 and J is TRBJ2-7, with a possible D match to TRBD1 (5 bases). CDR3 length equals 11 residues. Germline CDR1 and CDR2: MDHEN and SYDVKM. The CDR3 loop reads CASAGSHEQYF. CDR3 in DNA: TGTGCAAGCGCAGGGTCCCACGAGCAGTACTTC.

The chain couples TRBV28 to TRBJ1-1; no clear D. Trimming stripped 2 bases from V and 3 bases from J, with 13 bases between. The CDR3 sequence is 15 residues long. Looked up from germline, CDR1 is MDHEN and CDR2 is SYDVKM. CDR3 sequence reads: CASSLVYQVHTEAFF. The CDR3 DNA reads TGTGCCAGCAGTTTAGTGTATCAGGTTCACACTGAAGCTTTCTTT.

The chain combines TRBV5-1 with TRBJ1-1; 12 nucleotides agree with TRBD1. The CDR3 contains 16 residues. Trimming cost V 4 bases and J 4 bases; bases outside gene matches: 8. CDR1 and CDR2 from the germline V gene are SGHRS and YFSETQ. The DNA of the CDR3 is TGCGCCAGCAGCACGGGACAGGGGGCGGGAGGCACTGAAGCTTTCTTT. Amino acid sequence: CASSTGQGAGGTEAFF. The entire variable domain, with the rest obtained from reference TRBV5-1 and TRBJ1-1, is as follows: KAGVTQTPRYLIKTRGQQVTLSCSPISGHRSVSWYQQTPGQGLQFLFEYFSETQRNKGNFPGRFSGRQFSNSRSEMNVSTLELGDSALYLCASSTGQGAGGTEAFFGQGTRLTVV.

The genes are TRBV5-6 and TRBJ2-2, with TRBD1 matching 7 bases. This CDR3 comprises 15 residues. With V trimmed by 2 bases and J by 6 bases, 7 bases remained unmatched. From germline, CDR1 is SGHDT and CDR2 YYEEEE. Here the CDR3 DNA reads TGTGCCAGCAGCTTAAAGACAGGGCTTGCCGGGGAGCTGTTTTTT. It yields the protein CASSLKTGLAGELFF.

This clone was observed a few times. This rearrangement joins TRBV5-1 to TRBJ2-2; D remains unclear. V lost 0 bases to trimming and J lost 2 bases, with 5 bases between them. Per the germline V gene, CDR1 is SGHRS and CDR2 is YFSETQ. This CDR3 has 14 residues. The CDR3 region has the DNA TGCGCCAGCAGCTTGGCGGTTAACACCGGGGAGCTGTTTTTT. It codes for CASSLAVNTGELFF.

The rearrangement uses TRBV28 and TRBJ1-2; no clear D. Looked up from germline, CDR1 is MDHEN and CDR2 is SYDVKM. The CDR3 is 13 amino acids. V was trimmed by 7 bases and J by 8 bases, leaving 17 bases between them. CDR3 nucleotides: TGTGCCAGCACCCCCCCTGGGTTCGGGGGCTACACCTTC. It translates to CASTPPGFGGYTF.

This clone was seen a few times. V gene TRBV28 combines with J gene TRBJ1-2; D is unresolved. This CDR3 region has 13 residues. V lost 7 bases to trimming and J lost 2 bases, with 11 bases between them. CDR1 is MDHEN, CDR2 SYDVKM, per germline. In DNA, the CDR3 is TGTGCCAGCACTAGGCCAGCAAACTATGGCTACACCTTC. Protein product: CASTRPANYGYTF.

J is TRBJ2-7 and V is TRBV5-1, with 10 nucleotides matching TRBD1. With 3 bases clipped from V and 0 bases from J, the junction kept 3 bases outside the gene matches. The CDR3 runs to 15 residues. The germline V gene encodes CDR1 SGHRS and CDR2 YFSETQ. The CDR3 loop reads CASSSGQGVSYEQYF. CDR3 DNA: TGCGCCAGCAGCTCTGGACAGGGGGTCTCCTACGAGCAGTACTTC. The full variable domain, rest sourced from reference TRBV5-1 and TRBJ2-7, is KAGVTQTPRYLIKTRGQQVTLSCSPISGHRSVSWYQQTPGQGLQFLFEYFSETQRNKGNFPGRFSGRQFSNSRSEMNVSTLELGDSALYLCASSSGQGVSYEQYFGPGTRLTVT.

The chain joins TRBV7-6 to TRBJ2-6; D not resolved. This CDR3 contains 16 residues. CDR1 is SGHVS and CDR2 is FNYEAQ in the germline V gene. The V and J ends lost 0 bases and 2 bases respectively, with 8 bases between them. The CDR3 spells CASSLAMRTGANVLTF. In DNA, the CDR3 is TGTGCCAGCAGCTTAGCGATGAGAACTGGGGCCAACGTCCTGACTTTC.

Note on this clone: At the DNA level, this CDR3 is encoded by other sequences in the same sample as well. The chain uses TRBV5-6 and TRBJ1-2; a weak D match, TRBD1 (6 bases). The CDR3 is 15 residues long. V was clipped by 4 bases and J by 4 bases, with 17 bases between them. Germline lookup yields CDR1 SGHDT and CDR2 YYEEEE. CDR3 bases: TGTGCCAGCAGCGAGGGGGTCACCAACATCTATGGCTACACCTTC. This encodes CASSEGVTNIYGYTF.

The genes are TRBV5-5 and TRBJ1-4; 10 bases map to TRBD1. The CDR3 is made up of 15 amino acids. The germline V gene encodes CDR1 SGHKS and CDR2 YYEKEE (reference sequence). The trim removed 4 bases at V and 6 bases at J, leaving 6 bases unmatched. This CDR3 is CASSVPGQGYEKLFF. The CDR3 DNA is TGTGCCAGCAGCGTCCCGGGACAGGGGTATGAAAAACTGTTTTTT. The whole variable domain, filled in from reference TRBV5-5 and TRBJ1-4, reads DAGVTQSPTHLIKTRGQQVTLRCSPISGHKSVSWYQQVLGQGPQFIFQYYEKEERGRGNFPDRFSARQFPNYSSELNVNALLLGDSALYLCASSVPGQGYEKLFFGSGTQLSVL.

V gene TRBV13 combines with J gene TRBJ1-4, with D maybe TRBD1 (6 bases). V was clipped by 5 bases and J by 8 bases, with 18 bases between them. Per germline, CDR1 PRHDT and CDR2 FYEKMQ (reference sequence). The CDR3 runs 15 residues. The CDR3 protein is CASSPSGTQGEKLFF. In DNA, the CDR3 is TGTGCCAGCAGCCCGTCCGGGACACAAGGAGAAAAACTGTTTTTT.

This CDR3 is CASSQGTRGETQYF. In DNA, the CDR3 is TGCGCCAGCAGCCAGGGTACCAGGGGGGAGACCCAGTACTTC. This chain joins TRBV4-3 and TRBJ2-5, with 7 bases lining up with TRBD1. This CDR3 is 14 amino acids long. The V gene's germline CDR1 is LGHNA and CDR2 YSLEER. Losses at the gene ends were 3 bases for V and 5 bases for J; bases not matched to a gene: 6.

The chain combines TRBV2 with TRBJ2-3; 8 bases agree with TRBD1. Per the germline V gene, CDR1 is SNHLY and CDR2 is FYNNEI. The CDR3 sequence is 13 residues long. J gave up 4 bases and V 11 bases, and 8 bases lay outside the gene matches. The CDR3 nucleotides are TGTGCCTTAGTAGGGACAGGCGCAGATACGCAGTATTTT. It specifies CALVGTGADTQYF. The whole variable domain, remainder taken from reference TRBV2 and TRBJ2-3, is EPEVTQTPSHQVTQMGQEVILRCVPISNHLYFYWYRQILGQKVEFLVSFYNNEISEKSEIFDDQFSVERPDGSNFTLKIRSTKLEDSAMYFCALVGTGADTQYFGPGTRLTVL.

The chain employs TRBV5-6 and TRBJ1-1; weak D call: TRBD1 (5 bases). V was cut by 3 bases and J by 4 bases, with 13 bases left in between. Germline-derived CDR1 and CDR2 are SGHDT and YYEEEE. This CDR3 is 14 amino acids long. CDR3 sequence reads: CASSSRTGGTEAFF. CDR3 bases: TGTGCCAGCAGCTCACGCACGGGGGGCACTGAAGCTTTCTTT.

The chain links TRBV30 to TRBJ1-4, with 8 bases identical to TRBD1. J gave up 8 bases and V 0 bases, and 8 bases lay outside the gene matches. The CDR3 is made up of 15 amino acids. From germline, CDR1 is GTSNPN and CDR2 SVGIG (reference sequence). The CDR3 spells CAWSVKAGGREKLFF. The CDR3 coding sequence is TGTGCCTGGAGTGTAAAGGCAGGGGGCCGGGAAAAACTGTTTTTT.

CDR3: CASSRDRRNYGYTF. CDR3 nucleotide sequence: TGTGCCAGCAGCCGGGACAGGCGGAACTATGGCTACACCTTC. V gene TRBV11-2 combines with J gene TRBJ1-2; TRBD1 matches at 8 bases. Trimming at V came to 5 bases and at J to 2 bases, leaving 4 bases not matched to a gene. The CDR3 loop spans 14 amino acids. From germline, CDR1 is SGHAT and CDR2 FQNNGV.

The rearrangement uses TRBV2 and TRBJ1-4; TRBD1 matches at 7 bases. The CDR3 totals 14 residues. Losses at the gene ends were 4 bases for V and 4 bases for J; bases not matched to a gene: 3. Germline CDR1 SNHLY, CDR2 FYNNEI. The DNA of the CDR3 is TGTGCCAGCAGTGTACAGGGGTTTAATGAAAAACTGTTTTTT. Amino acid sequence: CASSVQGFNEKLFF.